A single sample gave rise to the 25 T cell receptor beta chains below, sequenced in a study of cytomegalovirus exposure and HLA in healthy donors. The PCR had 60 Vbeta and 13 Jbeta primers. Measured with immunoSEQ multiplex PCR; TCRdb has only the in-frame clones, and not every one. The sample carries about 120,000 clones, under 70% recorded once. Sample: PBMCs. The source is a young man in good health and CMV-seronegative.

The CDR3 nucleotides read TGTGCCAGTAAGAGACCGGGACAGGGCCCCGGGGAGCTGTTTTTT. Its translation: CASKRPGQGPGELFF. The gene calls are TRBV19 and TRBJ2-2; 9 nucleotides line up with TRBD1. This CDR3 contains 15 residues. Looked up from germline, CDR1 is LNHDA and CDR2 is SQIVND (reference sequence). Losses at the gene ends were 7 bases for V and 6 bases for J; bases not matched to a gene: 9.

The J gene is TRBJ2-7, the V gene TRBV10-2, with D possibly being TRBD1 (6 bases). This CDR3 region has 13 residues. Germline V lookup: CDR1 WSHSY, CDR2 SAAADI. Trimming removed 6 bases at V and 4 bases at J, with 13 bases between. The CDR3 protein is CASRDGTRYEQYF. CDR3 nucleotide sequence: TGCGCCAGCAGAGACGGGACAAGATACGAGCAGTACTTC.

The chain employs TRBV2 and TRBJ2-3, with unresolved D. There are 14 residues in the CDR3. The germline CDR1 and CDR2 sequences are SNHLY and FYNNEI. The V and J ends lost 0 bases and 6 bases respectively, with 10 bases between them. CDR3 in amino acids: CASSEASSKDTQYF. Here the CDR3 DNA reads TGTGCCAGCAGTGAAGCGTCTAGTAAGGATACGCAGTATTTT.

This chain links TRBV6-5 with TRBJ1-5, with unresolved D. CDR1 and CDR2 from the germline V gene are MNHEY and SVGAGI. Deletions cut 4 bases from V and 5 bases from J, with 12 bases between. The CDR3 loop spans 14 amino acids. The CDR3 sequence is CASSSSLMDQPQHF. The CDR3, as DNA: TGTGCCAGCAGTTCCAGTTTGATGGATCAGCCCCAGCATTTT.

The V gene is TRBV6-5, the J gene TRBJ1-2; unclear D gene. CDR1 MNHEY and CDR2 SVGAGI come from the germline V gene. This CDR3 is built from 14 residues. V lost 5 bases, J lost 2 bases, and 12 bases lay in between. The CDR3 loop is CASSGGWTNYGYTF. DNA of the CDR3: TGTGCCAGCAGTGGAGGTTGGACCAACTATGGCTACACCTTC.

V usage is TRBV25-1 and J usage is TRBJ2-1; possible D gene TRBD2, 7 bases. This CDR3 comprises 16 residues. Per germline, CDR1 MGHDK and CDR2 SYGVNS. The V and J ends lost 2 bases and 8 bases respectively, with 19 bases between them. The CDR3 loop is CASSEVWGGLGDEQFF. The CDR3 DNA sequence: TGTGCCAGCAGTGAAGTCTGGGGGGGCCTAGGGGATGAGCAGTTCTTC.

This chain uses TRBV5-1 with TRBJ2-1; 10 bases agree with TRBD2. The CDR3 has 14 amino acids. V shed 7 bases and J 7 bases; nucleotides not matched to a gene: 8. The germline V gene has CDR1 SGHRS and CDR2 YFSETQ. For the CDR3, the DNA is TGCGCCAGCCGGCCTAGCGGGAGTGCGAATGAGCAGTTCTTC. Protein: CASRPSGSANEQFF.

V is TRBV15 and J is TRBJ2-3; the D is unclear. This CDR3 contains 14 residues. Germline V gene sequence: CDR1 LNHNV, CDR2 YYDKDF (reference sequence). V was shortened by 4 bases and J by 0 bases, with 8 bases between the two germline ends. DNA of the CDR3: TGTGCCACCAGCAAGAGTATGAGCACAGATACGCAGTATTTT. Protein product: CATSKSMSTDTQYF.

The chain combines TRBV5-1 with TRBJ2-2; D remains ambiguous. V was clipped by 0 bases and J by 4 bases, with 10 bases between them. The germline V gene has CDR1 SGHRS and CDR2 YFSETQ. This CDR3 comprises 15 residues. The chain's CDR3 is CASSLAGKSTGELFF. The CDR3 coding sequence is TGCGCCAGCAGCTTGGCCGGTAAGTCCACCGGGGAGCTGTTTTTT. Full variable domain (rest looked up from reference TRBV5-1 and TRBJ2-2): KAGVTQTPRYLIKTRGQQVTLSCSPISGHRSVSWYQQTPGQGLQFLFEYFSETQRNKGNFPGRFSGRQFSNSRSEMNVSTLELGDSALYLCASSLAGKSTGELFFGEGSRLTVL.

The chain links TRBV27 to TRBJ1-1; no clear D gene. Germline V gives CDR1 MNHEY, CDR2 SMNVEV (reference sequence). The germline V and J ends were trimmed by 2 bases and 3 bases, with 7 bases remaining between them. The CDR3 loop spans 13 amino acids. The CDR3 loop reads CASSLTVHTEAFF. In nucleotides, the CDR3 is TGTGCCAGCAGTTTAACGGTACACACTGAAGCTTTCTTT.

The chain is built from TRBV27 and TRBJ2-4; the match to TRBD2 covers 8 bases. Germline V gives CDR1 MNHEY, CDR2 SMNVEV (reference sequence). V was pared by 6 bases and J by 8 bases, with 12 bases of the junction left unmatched. CDR3 length: 15 amino acids. CDR3 sequence (DNA): TGTGCCAGCAGCATCGCCGGGACTAGGGGTTACATTCAGTACTTC. Protein: CASSIAGTRGYIQYF.

This clone was picked up one time. V is TRBV7-9 and J is TRBJ2-2; possible D gene TRBD1, 6 bases. This CDR3 is built from 15 residues. Germline CDR1 reads SEHNR; CDR2 reads FQNEAQ (reference sequence). Trimming shortened V by 5 bases and J by 1 base, and 11 bases separated the two germline ends. This chain's CDR3 is CASSPGTRNTGELFF. CDR3 nucleotide sequence: TGTGCCAGCAGCCCCGGGACAAGGAACACCGGGGAGCTGTTTTTT.

J is TRBJ1-5 and V is TRBV5-6; 7 bases fit TRBD1. V lost 4 bases and J lost 2; bases outside the gene matches: 6. Germline V gene data show CDR1 as SGHDT and CDR2 as YYEEEE. The length of the CDR3 is 15 residues. The DNA of the CDR3 is TGTGCCAGCAGCGCACAGGGGATCGGCAATCAGCCCCAGCATTTT. Its translation is CASSAQGIGNQPQHF.

The genes are TRBV7-9 and TRBJ2-1; D uncertain. This CDR3 region has 14 residues. Trimming stripped 5 bases from V and 4 bases from J, with 12 bases between. In germline, CDR1 is SEHNR, CDR2 FQNEAQ (reference sequence). The CDR3 is CASSQKTRYNEQFF. The CDR3 DNA is TGTGCCAGCAGCCAGAAGACGAGGTACAATGAGCAGTTCTTC. The full variable domain, with the rest looked up from reference TRBV7-9 and TRBJ2-1, is DTGVSQNPRHKITKRGQNVTFRCDPISEHNRLYWYRQTLGQGPEFLTYFQNEAQLEKSRLLSDRFSAERPKGSFSTLEIQRTEQGDSAMYLCASSQKTRYNEQFFGPGTRLTVL.

The chain uses TRBV27 and TRBJ1-1; 8 nucleotides match TRBD1. Germline CDR1 reads MNHEY; CDR2 reads SMNVEV (reference sequence). The CDR3 contains 15 residues. Germline trimming cut 3 bases from V and 1 base from J; bases unmatched to any gene: 4. CDR3 sequence: CASSFRGTGNTEAFF. CDR3 in DNA: TGTGCCAGCAGTTTCCGGGGGACAGGGAACACTGAAGCTTTCTTT.

J is TRBJ2-5 and V is TRBV6-6; a weak D match, TRBD1 (5 bases). CDR1 is MNHNY and CDR2 is SVGAGI in the germline V gene (reference sequence). With 5 bases removed from V and 5 bases from J, the gap between germline ends came to 12 bases. The CDR3 covers 13 residues. The CDR3 nucleotides are TGTGCCAGCAGTAGCACAGGTTTGGAGACCCAGTACTTC. Amino acid sequence: CASSSTGLETQYF.

This chain joins TRBV7-2 and TRBJ1-4; no reliable D call. Per germline, CDR1 SGHTA and CDR2 FQGNSA. The CDR3 is 13 residues long. V gave up 1 base and J gave up 4 bases, with 4 bases separating them. CDR3 sequence reads: CASSLVSNEKLFF. In DNA, the CDR3 is TGTGCCAGCAGCTTAGTCAGTAATGAAAAACTGTTTTTT.

The chain recombines TRBV6-5 with TRBJ1-5; 8 bases agree with TRBD1. Germline trimming cut 5 bases from V and 0 bases from J; bases unmatched to any gene: 3. The germline CDR1 and CDR2 sequences are MNHEY and SVGAGI. This CDR3 is built from 15 residues. The CDR3 here is CASSRTGFSNQPQHF. The CDR3 nucleotides are TGTGCCAGCAGTCGGACAGGGTTTAGCAATCAGCCCCAGCATTTT.

This chain connects TRBV19 to TRBJ2-5; D not resolved. The CDR3 length is 15 residues. V lost 5 bases and J lost 3, with 16 bases in between. Germline loops: CDR1 LNHDA, CDR2 SQIVND (reference sequence). The CDR3, as DNA: TGTGCCAGTAGTTCTTGGGCCGGTTCCAAAGAGACCCAGTACTTC. This codes for CASSSWAGSKETQYF.

This chain uses TRBV7-9 with TRBJ2-7; 10 bases fit TRBD2. Germline V gives CDR1 SEHNR, CDR2 FQNEAQ (reference sequence). The CDR3 loop spans 16 amino acids. V dropped 0 bases and J dropped 3; count of bases not matched to a gene: 5. CDR3 nucleotide sequence: TGTGCCAGCAGCTTAGCTCGGGGGACTAGCGACTACGAGCAGTACTTC. It encodes CASSLARGTSDYEQYF. Looking up the rest from reference TRBV7-9 and TRBJ2-7 gives the full variable domain: DTGVSQNPRHKITKRGQNVTFRCDPISEHNRLYWYRQTLGQGPEFLTYFQNEAQLEKSRLLSDRFSAERPKGSFSTLEIQRTEQGDSAMYLCASSLARGTSDYEQYFGPGTRLTVT.

The chain combines TRBV2 with TRBJ2-1, with 10 bases lining up with TRBD2. The CDR3 consists of 19 residues. Per germline, CDR1 SNHLY and CDR2 FYNNEI. With V trimmed by 4 bases and J by 4 bases, 16 bases remained unmatched. The CDR3 bases are TGTGCCAGCAGTGTTATGGGACTAGCGATCCCGAAGTCTTACAATGAGCAGTTCTTC. Amino acid sequence: CASSVMGLAIPKSYNEQFF. The complete variable domain, with remaining parts taken from reference TRBV2 and TRBJ2-1, reads EPEVTQTPSHQVTQMGQEVILRCVPISNHLYFYWYRQILGQKVEFLVSFYNNEISEKSEIFDDQFSVERPDGSNFTLKIRSTKLEDSAMYFCASSVMGLAIPKSYNEQFFGPGTRLTVL.

The chain joins TRBV13 to TRBJ2-7; no clear D. CDR1 is PRHDT, CDR2 FYEKMQ, per germline (reference sequence). Trimming took off 3 bases at V and 6 bases at J, with 15 bases between the two ends. The CDR3 consists of 14 residues. The DNA for the CDR3 is TGTGCCAGCAGCTTGCCTCAGTCCTCCAGCGAGCAGTACTTC. It codes for CASSLPQSSSEQYF.

The chain carries TRBV27 and TRBJ2-5, with TRBD1 matching 7 bases. With 5 bases clipped from V and 4 bases from J, the junction kept 13 bases outside the gene matches. The germline V gene encodes CDR1 MNHEY and CDR2 SMNVEV (reference sequence). CDR3 size: 16 residues. The CDR3 sequence is CASSKTDRATRETQYF. In DNA form, the CDR3 reads TGTGCCAGCAGTAAAACCGACAGGGCGACGCGAGAGACCCAGTACTTC.

This clone came up a few times. The rearrangement uses TRBV9 and TRBJ2-3, with 10 bases matching TRBD2. The CDR3 is 16 residues long. Per the germline V gene, CDR1 is SGDLS and CDR2 is YYNGEE. With V trimmed by 0 bases and J by 3 bases, 4 bases remained unmatched. CDR3 in DNA: TGTGCCAGCAGCGTAGAAGCGGGAGGGCGTACAGATACGCAGTATTTT. Its translation: CASSVEAGGRTDTQYF.

The V and J genes are TRBV6-6 and TRBJ2-1; 10 bases are a match to TRBD2. Per the germline V gene, CDR1 is MNHNY and CDR2 is SVGAGI (reference sequence). With V trimmed by 5 bases and J by 4 bases, 8 bases remained unmatched. The CDR3 loop spans 16 amino acids. CDR3: CASSGILAGLYNEQFF. The CDR3 DNA reads TGTGCCAGCAGTGGGATACTAGCGGGGCTTTACAATGAGCAGTTCTTC.